The next 3 T cell receptor beta chains were all read from a single sample in a study of blood T cells in healthy people across ages. A J-beta primer mix and a sample-barcoded 5' primer were used in a second PCR of roughly 7 to 12 cycles. MiXCR, run by TCRdb on the 5' RACE reads, gives a single entry per CDR3 protein. Found here are 790,000 or so distinct CDR3 sequences, more than 50% of them singletons; the top ten hold roughly 25%. Sequencing was carried out using blood. These receptors were obtained from a man aged 40-55 years in good health.

This sequence joins TRBV5-1 and TRBJ2-7; 7 bases align to TRBD1. The DNA end lines up better with TRBJ2-5; the J call may be wrong. CDR3 length: 15 amino acids. Per the germline V gene, CDR1 is SGHRS and CDR2 is YFSETQ. The chain's CDR3 is CASSVLQGSQETQYF. The CDR3 DNA sequence: TGCGCCAGCAGCGTATTACAGGGGTCTCAGGAGACCCAGTACTTC.

The chain recombines TRBV7-2 with TRBJ1-3, with D unclear. The germline V gene encodes CDR1 SGHTA and CDR2 FQGNSA. CDR3 length: 19 amino acids. Trimming took off 3 bases at V and 1 base at J, with 22 bases between the two ends. CDR3 DNA: TGTGCCAGCAGCTTCGGTGGTGTGGGGTCCGTTATGTCTGGAAACACCATATATTTT. Translation gives CASSFGGVGSVMSGNTIYF.

This chain uses TRBV28 with TRBJ1-6; no clear D gene. Trimming removed 6 bases at V and 7 bases at J, with 22 bases between. This CDR3 comprises 17 residues. The germline gives CDR1 MDHEN, CDR2 SYDVKM. CDR3 loop: CASSPPWASGGNSPLHF. The DNA for the CDR3 is TGTGCCAGCAGCCCACCTTGGGCGAGCGGCGGAAATTCACCCCTCCACTTT.